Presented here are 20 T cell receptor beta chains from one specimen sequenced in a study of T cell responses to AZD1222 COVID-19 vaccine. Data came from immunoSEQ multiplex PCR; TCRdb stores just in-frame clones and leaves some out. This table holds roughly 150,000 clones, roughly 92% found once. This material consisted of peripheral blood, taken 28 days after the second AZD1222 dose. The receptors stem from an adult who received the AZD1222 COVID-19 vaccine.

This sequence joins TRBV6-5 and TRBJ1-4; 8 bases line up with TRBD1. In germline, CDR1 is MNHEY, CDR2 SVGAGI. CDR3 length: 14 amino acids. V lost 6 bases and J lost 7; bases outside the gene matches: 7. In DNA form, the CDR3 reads TGTGCCAGCAGGGACAGGGTTTTAGGTGAAAAACTGTTTTTT. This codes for CASRDRVLGEKLFF.

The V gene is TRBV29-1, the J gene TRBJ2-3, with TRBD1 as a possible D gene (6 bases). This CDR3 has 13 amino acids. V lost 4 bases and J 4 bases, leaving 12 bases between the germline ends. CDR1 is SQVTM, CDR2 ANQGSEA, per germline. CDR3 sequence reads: CSVAPGASDTQYF. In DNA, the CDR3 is TGCAGCGTTGCCCCAGGGGCCTCAGATACGCAGTATTTT.

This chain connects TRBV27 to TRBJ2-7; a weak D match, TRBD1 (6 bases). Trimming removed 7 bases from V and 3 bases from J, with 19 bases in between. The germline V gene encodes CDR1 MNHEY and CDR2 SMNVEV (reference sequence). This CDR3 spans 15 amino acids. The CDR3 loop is CASTPRRGSIYEQYF. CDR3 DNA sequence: TGTGCCAGCACTCCGAGAAGGGGGTCCATCTACGAGCAGTACTTC.

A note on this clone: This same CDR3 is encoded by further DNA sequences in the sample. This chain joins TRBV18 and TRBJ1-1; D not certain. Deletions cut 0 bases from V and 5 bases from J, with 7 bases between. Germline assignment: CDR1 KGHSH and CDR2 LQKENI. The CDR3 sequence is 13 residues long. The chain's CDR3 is CASSPPGRTEAFF. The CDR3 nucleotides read TGTGCCAGCTCACCACCTGGACGGACTGAAGCTTTCTTT.

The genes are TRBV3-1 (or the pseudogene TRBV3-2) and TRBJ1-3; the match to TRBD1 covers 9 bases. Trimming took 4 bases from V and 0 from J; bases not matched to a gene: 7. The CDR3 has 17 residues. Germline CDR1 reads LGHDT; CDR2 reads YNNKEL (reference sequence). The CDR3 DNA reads TGTGCCAGCAGCCGAACCGGGACAGGGAACTCTGGAAACACCATATATTTT. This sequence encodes CASSRTGTGNSGNTIYF.

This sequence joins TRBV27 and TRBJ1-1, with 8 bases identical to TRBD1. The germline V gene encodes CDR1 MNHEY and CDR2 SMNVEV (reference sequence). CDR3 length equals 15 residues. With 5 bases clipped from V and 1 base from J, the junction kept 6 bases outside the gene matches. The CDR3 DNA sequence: TGTGCCAGCAGTCTCAGGGGGACAGGGAACACTGAAGCTTTCTTT. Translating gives CASSLRGTGNTEAFF.

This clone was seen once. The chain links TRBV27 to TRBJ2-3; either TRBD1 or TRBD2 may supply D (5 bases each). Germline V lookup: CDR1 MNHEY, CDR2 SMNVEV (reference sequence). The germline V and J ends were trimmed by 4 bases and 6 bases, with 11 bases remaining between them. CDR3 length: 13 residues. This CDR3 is CASSSTGPDTQYF. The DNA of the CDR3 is TGTGCCAGCAGTTCAACGGGGCCCGATACGCAGTATTTT.

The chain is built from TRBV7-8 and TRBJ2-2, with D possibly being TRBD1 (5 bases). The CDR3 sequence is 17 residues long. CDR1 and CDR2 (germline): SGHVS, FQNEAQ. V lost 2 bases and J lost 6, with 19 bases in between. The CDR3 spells CASSLSWGDRFAGELFF. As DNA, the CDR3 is TGTGCCAGCAGCTTATCCTGGGGCGATCGTTTTGCCGGGGAGCTGTTTTTT.

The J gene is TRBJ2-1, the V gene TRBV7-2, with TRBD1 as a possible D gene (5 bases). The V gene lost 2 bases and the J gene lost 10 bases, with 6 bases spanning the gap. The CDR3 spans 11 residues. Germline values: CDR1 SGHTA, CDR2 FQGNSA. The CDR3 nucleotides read TGTGCCAGCAGCTTAAAGGGGGAGCAGTTCTTC. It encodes CASSLKGEQFF. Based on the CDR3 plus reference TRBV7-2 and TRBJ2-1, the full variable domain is GAGVSQSPSNKVTEKGKDVELRCDPISGHTALYWYRQSLGQGLEFLIYFQGNSAPDKSGLPSDRFSAERTGGSVSTLTIQRTQQEDSAVYLCASSLKGEQFFGPGTRLTVL.

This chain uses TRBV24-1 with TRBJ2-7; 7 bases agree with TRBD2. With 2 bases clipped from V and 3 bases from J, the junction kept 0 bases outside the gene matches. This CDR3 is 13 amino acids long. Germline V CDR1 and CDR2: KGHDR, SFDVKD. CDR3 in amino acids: CATSDSSGYEQYF. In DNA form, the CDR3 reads TGTGCCACCAGTGATTCTAGCGGCTACGAGCAGTACTTC.

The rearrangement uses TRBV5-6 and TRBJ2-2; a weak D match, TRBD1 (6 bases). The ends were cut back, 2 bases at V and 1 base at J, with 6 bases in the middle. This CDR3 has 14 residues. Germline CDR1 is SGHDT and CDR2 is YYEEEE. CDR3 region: CASSLQGNTGELFF. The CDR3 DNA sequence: TGTGCCAGCAGCTTACAGGGGAACACCGGGGAGCTGTTTTTT.

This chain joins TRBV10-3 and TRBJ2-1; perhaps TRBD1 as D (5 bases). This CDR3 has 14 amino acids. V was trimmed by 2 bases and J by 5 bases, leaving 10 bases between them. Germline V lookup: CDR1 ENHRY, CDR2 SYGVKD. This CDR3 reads CAISERPGNNEQFF. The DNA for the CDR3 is TGTGCCATCAGTGAGCGGCCAGGGAACAATGAGCAGTTCTTC.

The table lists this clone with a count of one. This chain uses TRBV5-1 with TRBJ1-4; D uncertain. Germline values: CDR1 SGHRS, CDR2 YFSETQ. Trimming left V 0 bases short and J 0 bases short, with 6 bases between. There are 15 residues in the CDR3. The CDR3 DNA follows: TGCGCCAGCAGCTTGGAACCGACAACTAATGAAAAACTGTTTTTT. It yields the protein CASSLEPTTNEKLFF.

The CDR3 here is CASSLSPENTEAFF. CDR3 nucleotide sequence: TGTGCCAGCAGTTTATCCCCTGAAAACACTGAAGCTTTCTTT. V usage is TRBV27 and J usage is TRBJ1-1; no clear D gene. Per the germline V gene, CDR1 is MNHEY and CDR2 is SMNVEV (reference sequence). This CDR3 comprises 14 residues. V was shortened by 0 bases and J by 2 bases, with 7 bases between the two germline ends.

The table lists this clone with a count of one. This chain's CDR3 is CASSPLAGGYNNEQFF. CDR3 nucleotide sequence: TGTGCCAGCAGCCCTCTGGCGGGAGGATATAACAATGAGCAGTTCTTC. The chain links TRBV9 to TRBJ2-1; 8 bases align to TRBD2. CDR3 length: 16 amino acids. CDR1 is SGDLS, CDR2 YYNGEE, per germline. The junction had 11 bases not matched to a gene; V was cut back by 4 bases and J by 5 bases.

The CDR3 spells CASLWGRGYTF. DNA for the CDR3: TGTGCCTCCCTCTGGGGCAGGGGCTACACCTTC. The chain employs TRBV5-5 and TRBJ1-2, with a weak D call TRBD1 (5 bases). The germline V gene has CDR1 SGHKS and CDR2 YYEKEE (reference sequence). The CDR3 is 11 residues long. Trimming took 10 bases from V and 8 from J, leaving 15 bases between them.

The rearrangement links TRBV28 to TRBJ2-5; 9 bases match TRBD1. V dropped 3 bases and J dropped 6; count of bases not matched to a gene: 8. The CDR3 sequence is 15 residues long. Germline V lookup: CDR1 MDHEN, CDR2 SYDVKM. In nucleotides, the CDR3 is TGTGCCAGCAGTTTCTCCGGGACAGGGACAAAGACCCAGTACTTC. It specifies CASSFSGTGTKTQYF.

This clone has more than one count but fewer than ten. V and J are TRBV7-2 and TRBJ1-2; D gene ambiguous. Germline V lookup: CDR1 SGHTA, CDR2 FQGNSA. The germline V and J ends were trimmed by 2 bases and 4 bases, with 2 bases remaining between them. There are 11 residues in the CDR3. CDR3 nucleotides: TGTGCCAGCAGCTTATCCTATGGCTACACCTTC. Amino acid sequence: CASSLSYGYTF. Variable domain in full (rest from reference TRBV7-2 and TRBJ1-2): GAGVSQSPSNKVTEKGKDVELRCDPISGHTALYWYRQSLGQGLEFLIYFQGNSAPDKSGLPSDRFSAERTGGSVSTLTIQRTQQEDSAVYLCASSLSYGYTFGSGTRLTVV.

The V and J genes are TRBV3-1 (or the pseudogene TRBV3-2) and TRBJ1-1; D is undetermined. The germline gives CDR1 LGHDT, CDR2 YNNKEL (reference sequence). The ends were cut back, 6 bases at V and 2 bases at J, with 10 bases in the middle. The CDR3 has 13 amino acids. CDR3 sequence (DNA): TGTGCCAGCAGGGACGGCTATAACACTGAAGCTTTCTTT. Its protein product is CASRDGYNTEAFF.

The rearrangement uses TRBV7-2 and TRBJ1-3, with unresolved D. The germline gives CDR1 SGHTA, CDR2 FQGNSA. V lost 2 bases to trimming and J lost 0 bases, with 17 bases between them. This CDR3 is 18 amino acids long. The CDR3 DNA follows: TGTGCCAGCAGCTTATATGTTGGACGGGGAAACTCTGGAAACACCATATATTTT. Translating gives CASSLYVGRGNSGNTIYF.